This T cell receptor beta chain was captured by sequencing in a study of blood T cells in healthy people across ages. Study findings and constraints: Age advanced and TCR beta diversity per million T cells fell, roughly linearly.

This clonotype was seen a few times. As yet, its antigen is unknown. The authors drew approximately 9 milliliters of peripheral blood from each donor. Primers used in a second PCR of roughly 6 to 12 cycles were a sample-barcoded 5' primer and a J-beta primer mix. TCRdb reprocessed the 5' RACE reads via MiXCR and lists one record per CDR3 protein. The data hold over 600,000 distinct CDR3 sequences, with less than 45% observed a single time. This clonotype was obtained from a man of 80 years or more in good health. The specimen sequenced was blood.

CDR3: CSASRAGGALETQYF. In nucleotides, the CDR3 is TGCAGTGCTAGTCGGGCAGGGGGCGCTTTGGAGACCCAGTACTTC. The chain combines TRBV20-1 with TRBJ2-5; 8 bases map to TRBD1. The CDR3 has 15 residues. The ends lost 3 bases at V and 5 bases at J; junction bases unmatched: 11. Germline CDR1 and CDR2: DFQATT and SNEGSKA (reference sequence).